The present entry profiles one TCR beta chain with its context. Its antigen is currently unknown. The V segment lost 0 bases and the J segment 6 bases; nucleotides outside the gene matches: 17. Germline lookup yields CDR1 MNHNS and CDR2 SASEGT. The CDR3 contains 19 residues. The table came from immunoSEQ multiplex PCR; TCRdb's copy has only in-frame clones and leaves some out. The sample yields fewer than 95,000 clones, around nine tenths seen once. This sample is part of a study of T cell repertoires and HLA-DP antigens. Study-level background: Average DNA input: around 220 ng for CD137+CD4+ sorts, around 1.3 ug pre-culture.

This TCR came from a man between 50 and 59 years old in good health and CMV-seronegative. The sequencing sample was made of CD4+ T cells from PBMCs. The chain employs TRBV6-1 and TRBJ2-3; 8 bases line up with TRBD2. CDR3 in amino acids: CASSEASAGGAGGWDTQYF. For the CDR3, the DNA is TGTGCCAGCAGTGAAGCGTCCGCCGGGGGGGCGGGAGGTTGGGATACGCAGTATTTT.